This T cell receptor (beta chain) was identified in a study of cytomegalovirus exposure and HLA in healthy donors. Study-level results: The authors confirmed in vitro that a few CMV-associated chains were specific for CMV antigens. Accurate HLA-A and HLA-B prediction from TCR beta sequences was reported for most subjects. CMV serostatus alone was available as immune exposure information.

With 60 Vbeta and 13 Jbeta primers, the PCR was carried out. Measured with immunoSEQ multiplex PCR; TCRdb has only the in-frame clones, and not every one. The repertoire holds about 110,000 clones, with around 77% as singletons. About this clone itself: Its target is not known.

This donor's CMV serostatus went unrecorded. V was clipped by 5 bases and J by 2 bases, with 9 bases between them. Germline CDR1 is WSHSY and CDR2 is SAAADI. The CDR3 contains 13 residues. This TCR derives from a human donor in good health. The chain recombines TRBV10-2 with TRBJ1-2; D remains unclear. The sequenced material came from PBMCs. The CDR3 DNA follows: TGCGCCAGCAGTATGCAGGAAAACTATGGCTACACCTTC. It is translated as CASSMQENYGYTF.